The T cell receptor (beta chain) described here comes from a study of technical replicates of blood from a few donors. Using immunoSEQ multiplex PCR, the repertoire was profiled, and TCRdb retains in-frame clones only, with some absent. The sample lists around 80,000 clones, 89% seen once, with roughly 0.38% in the top ten. This clone was seen only a few times. Sequencing was done on a sample of T cells isolated from PBMCs. The receptor comes from a human donor in good health.

The CDR3 DNA follows: TGCGCCAGCAGCTATCTAGCGGAGAACACCGGGGAGCTGTTTTTT. This gives the protein CASSYLAENTGELFF. The genes are TRBV5-1 and TRBJ2-2; 7 bases match TRBD2. V gave up 3 bases and J gave up 1 base; unmatched junction bases: 3. The CDR3 spans 15 residues. CDR1 is SGHRS, CDR2 YFSETQ, per germline.